Listed below are T cell receptor beta chains from one sample, sequenced in a study of OX40 agonist ivuxolimab in advanced cancers. Assay used: immunoSEQ multiplex PCR; TCRdb lists only in-frame clones, some missing. The sample includes more than 9,500 clones, more than 70% of them seen just once. This specimen was CD4+ or CD8+ T cells sorted from blood, taken in a trial of the OX40 agonist ivuxolimab. The receptor source for this set is an adult with an advanced solid tumor such as melanoma, head and neck, liver or kidney cancer. Both conserved end residues are part of each CDR3. Fields, in order: clone size, D gene, J gene, V gene, CDR3 protein, CDR3 DNA. D genes are given only for firm matches. Expanded clones get a size class; other rows say once, few or many, or leave the size out.

clone_size: -
d_call: -
j_call: TRBJ2-7
v_call: TRBV7-3
cdr3_aa: CASSLGRPYEQYF
cdr3_nt: TGTGCCAGCAGCTTGGGTCGACCCTACGAGCAGTACTTC

clone_size: once
d_call: -
j_call: TRBJ2-6
v_call: TRBV6-5
cdr3_aa: CASSSILSGANVLTF
cdr3_nt: TGTGCCAGCAGTTCCATCCTCTCTGGGGCCAACGTCCTGACTTTC

clone_size: -
d_call: -
j_call: TRBJ2-2
v_call: TRBV13
cdr3_aa: CASSARPGTNTGELFF
cdr3_nt: TGTGCCAGCAGCGCCCGGCCGGGGACGAACACCGGGGAGCTGTTTTTT

clone_size: few
d_call: -
j_call: TRBJ1-1
v_call: TRBV7-1
cdr3_aa: CASSLGTEAFF
cdr3_nt: TGTGCCAGCAGCCTGGGTACTGAAGCTTTCTTT

clone_size: -
d_call: -
j_call: TRBJ2-7
v_call: TRBV7-9
cdr3_aa: CASGQSSYEQYF
cdr3_nt: TGTGCCAGCGGACAGAGTTCCTACGAGCAGTACTTC

clone_size: -
d_call: TRBD1
j_call: TRBJ2-3
v_call: TRBV5-1
cdr3_aa: CASSLDRGTDTQYF
cdr3_nt: TGCGCCAGCAGCCTGGACAGGGGTACAGATACGCAGTATTTT

clone_size: -
d_call: -
j_call: TRBJ2-1
v_call: TRBV15
cdr3_aa: CATRTSTSTNYNEQFF
cdr3_nt: TGTGCCACCAGAACGTCAACTAGCACAAACTACAATGAGCAGTTCTTC

clone_size: -
d_call: -
j_call: TRBJ1-6
v_call: TRBV11-2
cdr3_aa: CASSLGGLSPNSPLHF
cdr3_nt: TGTGCCAGCAGCTTAGGGGGTCTCAGCCCTAATTCACCCCTCCACTTT

clone_size: -
d_call: TRBD2
j_call: TRBJ2-7
v_call: TRBV7-9
cdr3_aa: CASSPRTSGWDEQYF
cdr3_nt: TGTGCCAGCAGCCCCCGGACTAGCGGGTGGGACGAGCAGTACTTC

clone_size: -
d_call: -
j_call: TRBJ2-7
v_call: TRBV13
cdr3_aa: CASSPHDLAYEQYF
cdr3_nt: TGTGCCAGCAGCCCCCACGACCTGGCCTACGAGCAGTACTTC

clone_size: -
d_call: -
j_call: TRBJ1-4
v_call: TRBV7-9
cdr3_aa: CASSLEGNLLEKLFF
cdr3_nt: TGTGCCAGCAGCTTAGAGGGCAACCTTCTTGAAAAACTGTTTTTT

clone_size: few
d_call: -
j_call: TRBJ1-1
v_call: TRBV2
cdr3_aa: CASRGTLVVGTEAFF
cdr3_nt: TGTGCCAGCAGGGGTACCCTAGTGGTGGGGACTGAAGCTTTCTTT

clone_size: -
d_call: TRBD2
j_call: TRBJ2-1
v_call: TRBV6-5
cdr3_aa: CASSWTSGNEQFF
cdr3_nt: TGTGCCAGCAGTTGGACTAGCGGCAATGAGCAGTTCTTC

clone_size: few
d_call: TRBD1
j_call: TRBJ1-3
v_call: TRBV2
cdr3_aa: CARRTGVPGNTIYF
cdr3_nt: TGTGCCAGAAGAACAGGGGTTCCTGGAAACACCATATATTTT

clone_size: -
d_call: -
j_call: TRBJ2-1
v_call: TRBV7-2
cdr3_aa: CASSPDGNSYNEQFF
cdr3_nt: TGTGCCAGCAGCCCTGACGGTAACTCCTACAATGAGCAGTTCTTC

clone_size: -
d_call: -
j_call: TRBJ1-5
v_call: TRBV9
cdr3_aa: CASSVNPDGPNQPQHF
cdr3_nt: TGTGCCAGCAGCGTAAACCCCGACGGTCCCAATCAGCCCCAGCATTTT

clone_size: -
d_call: TRBD2
j_call: TRBJ2-2
v_call: TRBV27
cdr3_aa: CASSFIFPGGPDTGELFF
cdr3_nt: TGTGCCAGCAGTTTTATCTTTCCGGGAGGGCCGGACACCGGGGAGCTGTTTTTT

clone_size: once
d_call: -
j_call: TRBJ2-7
v_call: TRBV10-3
cdr3_aa: CAISQGGYEQYF
cdr3_nt: TGTGCCATCAGTCAGGGGGGGTACGAGCAGTACTTC

clone_size: few
d_call: -
j_call: TRBJ2-1
v_call: TRBV9
cdr3_aa: CASSVAGGDYNEQFF
cdr3_nt: TGTGCCAGCAGCGTAGCGGGCGGGGACTACAATGAGCAGTTCTTC

clone_size: -
d_call: -
j_call: TRBJ1-2
v_call: TRBV27
cdr3_aa: CASSLGGNYGYTF
cdr3_nt: TGTGCCAGCAGCCTCGGGGGTAACTATGGCTACACCTTC

clone_size: -
d_call: -
j_call: TRBJ2-7
v_call: TRBV19
cdr3_aa: CASSMQTGKSYEQYF
cdr3_nt: TGTGCCAGTAGTATGCAAACAGGGAAGTCCTACGAGCAGTACTTC

clone_size: -
d_call: TRBD1
j_call: TRBJ1-6
v_call: TRBV4-1
cdr3_aa: CASSQDRGTDLSPLHF
cdr3_nt: TGCGCCAGCAGCCAAGATCGCGGGACAGACTTATCACCCCTCCACTTT

clone_size: -
d_call: -
j_call: TRBJ2-1
v_call: TRBV6-1
cdr3_aa: CASITDPVEQFF
cdr3_nt: TGTGCCAGCATTACCGACCCCGTAGAGCAGTTCTTC

clone_size: -
d_call: -
j_call: TRBJ2-5
v_call: TRBV10-3
cdr3_aa: CAISDGGTIQETQYF
cdr3_nt: TGTGCCATCAGTGATGGCGGGACGATCCAAGAGACCCAGTACTTC

clone_size: -
d_call: TRBD2
j_call: TRBJ2-7
v_call: TRBV9
cdr3_aa: CASSVGLAGPYEQYF
cdr3_nt: TGTGCCAGCAGCGTAGGACTAGCGGGGCCCTACGAGCAGTACTTC

clone_size: -
d_call: -
j_call: TRBJ1-1
v_call: TRBV15
cdr3_aa: CATSKSRGLNTEAFF
cdr3_nt: TGTGCCACCAGCAAAAGTCGGGGCCTCAACACTGAAGCTTTCTTT

clone_size: -
d_call: TRBD1
j_call: TRBJ1-3
v_call: TRBV29-1
cdr3_aa: CSVLGDRGSGNTIYF
cdr3_nt: TGCAGCGTCCTTGGGGACAGGGGCTCTGGAAACACCATATATTTT

clone_size: large
d_call: -
j_call: TRBJ1-2
v_call: TRBV5-5
cdr3_aa: CASSLWGGARYGYTF
cdr3_nt: TGTGCCAGCAGCTTGTGGGGGGGCGCCCGATATGGCTACACCTTC

clone_size: few
d_call: TRBD1
j_call: TRBJ2-1
v_call: TRBV7-3
cdr3_aa: CASSDTGGVRNEQFF
cdr3_nt: TGTGCCAGCAGCGACACAGGGGGCGTTAGGAATGAGCAGTTCTTC

clone_size: -
d_call: -
j_call: TRBJ1-3
v_call: TRBV6-6
cdr3_aa: CASSSRALSGNTIYF
cdr3_nt: TGTGCCAGCAGTTCCCGGGCCTTATCTGGAAACACCATATATTTT

clone_size: -
d_call: TRBD2
j_call: TRBJ2-1
v_call: TRBV7-9
cdr3_aa: CASSRSGSSYNEQFF
cdr3_nt: TGTGCCAGCAGCCGTAGCGGGAGCTCCTACAATGAGCAGTTCTTC

clone_size: -
d_call: TRBD1
j_call: TRBJ1-5
v_call: TRBV18
cdr3_aa: CASSPSGTGDNPQHF
cdr3_nt: TGTGCCAGCTCACCATCCGGGACAGGGGATAATCCCCAGCATTTT

clone_size: -
d_call: -
j_call: TRBJ2-1
v_call: TRBV2
cdr3_aa: CASSEDGPDSYNEQFF
cdr3_nt: TGTGCCAGCAGTGAAGACGGGCCAGACTCCTACAATGAGCAGTTCTTC

clone_size: -
d_call: -
j_call: TRBJ2-5
v_call: TRBV9
cdr3_aa: CASSVAGFKTQYF
cdr3_nt: TGTGCCAGCAGCGTAGCAGGGTTCAAGACCCAGTACTTC

clone_size: -
d_call: TRBD1
j_call: TRBJ2-7
v_call: TRBV6-1
cdr3_aa: CASSERTGVYEQYF
cdr3_nt: TGTGCCAGCAGTGAACGGACAGGGGTCTACGAGCAGTACTTC

clone_size: -
d_call: -
j_call: TRBJ2-5
v_call: TRBV7-9
cdr3_aa: CASSWGGKPRREETQYF
cdr3_nt: TGTGCCAGCAGCTGGGGCGGCAAACCACGCAGGGAAGAGACCCAGTACTTC

clone_size: -
d_call: -
j_call: TRBJ1-2
v_call: TRBV29-1
cdr3_aa: CSVETPSPQGPLGYTF
cdr3_nt: TGCAGCGTTGAGACACCCTCCCCTCAGGGACCGTTGGGCTACACCTTC

clone_size: -
d_call: -
j_call: TRBJ1-1
v_call: TRBV5-4
cdr3_aa: CASSLGQALQLNTEAFF
cdr3_nt: TGTGCCAGCAGCTTGGGACAGGCCCTTCAATTGAACACTGAAGCTTTCTTT

clone_size: -
d_call: -
j_call: TRBJ2-7
v_call: TRBV5-5
cdr3_aa: CASSLVGYEQYF
cdr3_nt: TGTGCCAGCAGCTTGGTTGGTTACGAGCAGTACTTC

clone_size: -
d_call: -
j_call: TRBJ2-7
v_call: TRBV2
cdr3_aa: CASSKGRYRYEQYF
cdr3_nt: TGTGCCAGCAGTAAAGGGAGATACCGTTACGAGCAGTACTTC

clone_size: -
d_call: -
j_call: TRBJ1-1
v_call: TRBV27
cdr3_aa: CASSLRRGNEAFF
cdr3_nt: TGTGCCAGCAGTTTAAGGCGGGGAAATGAAGCTTTCTTT

clone_size: -
d_call: TRBD1
j_call: TRBJ1-4
v_call: TRBV4-1
cdr3_aa: CASSLKTGGNEKLFF
cdr3_nt: TGCGCCAGCAGCTTAAAGACAGGGGGCAATGAAAAACTGTTTTTT